This T cell receptor (beta chain) was captured in a study of response to subunit inactivated influenza vaccine. V shed 6 bases and J 2 bases; nucleotides not matched to a gene: 7. The CDR3 extends over 14 amino acids. Germline values: CDR1 DFQATT, CDR2 SNEGSKA (reference sequence). TCRdb re-derived calls from the RT-PCR reads in MiXCR, one entry per CDR3 protein. This sample has 450,000 to 600,000 distinct CDR3 sequences, with less than 8% found just once. The sample was PBMCs from blood, taken about 23 months after vaccination. This receptor was obtained from a man in his fifties or sixties who received an inactivated influenza vaccine. The genes are TRBV20-1 and TRBJ2-3; 8 positions agree with TRBD1. The CDR3 protein is CSAPQGGHTDTQYF. The CDR3 DNA reads TGCAGTGCCCCACAGGGGGGCCACACAGATACGCAGTATTTT.